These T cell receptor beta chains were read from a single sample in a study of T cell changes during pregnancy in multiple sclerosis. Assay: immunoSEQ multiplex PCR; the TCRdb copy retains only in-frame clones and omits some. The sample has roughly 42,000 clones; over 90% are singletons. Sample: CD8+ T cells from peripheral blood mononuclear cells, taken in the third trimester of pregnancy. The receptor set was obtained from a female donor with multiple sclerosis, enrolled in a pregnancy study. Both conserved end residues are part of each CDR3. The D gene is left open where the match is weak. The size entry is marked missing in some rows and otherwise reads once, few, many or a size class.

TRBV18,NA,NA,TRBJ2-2,TGTGCCAGCTCACCGACAGAACCGAACACCGGGGAGCTGTTTTTT,CASSPTEPNTGELFF
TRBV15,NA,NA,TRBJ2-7,TGTGCCACCAGCGGCCGACTCGAACTAGGTGCCTACGAGCAGTACTTC,CATSGRLELGAYEQYF
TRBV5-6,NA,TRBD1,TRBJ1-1,TGTGCCAGCGCTCTTGACAGGGGGACTACTGAAGCTTTCTTT,CASALDRGTTEAFF
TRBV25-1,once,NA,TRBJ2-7,TGTGCCAGCAGCGAAACAGGGTCGGGCTACGAGCAGTACTTC,CASSETGSGYEQYF
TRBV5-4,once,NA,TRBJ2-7,TGTGCCAGCAGCTATGTGGAGGGAATAACGTACGAGCAGTACTTC,CASSYVEGITYEQYF
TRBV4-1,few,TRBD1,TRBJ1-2,TGCGCCAGCAGCCAACAGGGGGCTGATAGTGGCTACACCTTC,CASSQQGADSGYTF
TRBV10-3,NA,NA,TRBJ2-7,TGTGCCATCAGTGAATCCCTACTCTACGAGCAGTACTTC,CAISESLLYEQYF
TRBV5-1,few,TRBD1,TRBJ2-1,TGCGCCAGCAGCCTCGCCGGGACAGGGGGTGATAGGCACACCCATGAGCAGTTCTTC,CASSLAGTGGDRHTHEQFF
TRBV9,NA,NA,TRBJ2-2,TGTGCCAGCAGCGTAGGGACAGCGAACACCGGGGAGCTGTTTTTT,CASSVGTANTGELFF
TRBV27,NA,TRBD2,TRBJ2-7,TGTGCCAGCAAAGCTGGGACTACCCCCTTGGAGCAGTACTTC,CASKAGTTPLEQYF
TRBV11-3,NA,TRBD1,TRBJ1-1,TGTGCCAGCAGCCCTCGGACAGGGGTAGGCACTGAAGCTTTCTTT,CASSPRTGVGTEAFF
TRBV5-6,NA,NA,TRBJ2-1,TGTGCCAGCAGCTTGGGACACCCTAATGAGCAGTTCTTC,CASSLGHPNEQFF
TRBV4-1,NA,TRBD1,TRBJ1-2,TGCGCCAGCAGCCAAGTGGGGGGGACAGGGCTCTATGGCTACACCTTC,CASSQVGGTGLYGYTF
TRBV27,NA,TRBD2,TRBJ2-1,TGTGCCACCAGACTAGCGGGGGGAGATGAGCAGTTCTTC,CATRLAGGDEQFF
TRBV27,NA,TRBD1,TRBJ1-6,TGTGCCAGCAGTCCCGTACCGGGGACAGAGCAGGGTTATAATTCACCCCTCCACTTT,CASSPVPGTEQGYNSPLHF
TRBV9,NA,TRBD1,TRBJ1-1,TGTGCCAGCAGCGTCGGATTGGACAGGGTGGTTTGGACTGAAGCTTTCTTT,CASSVGLDRVVWTEAFF
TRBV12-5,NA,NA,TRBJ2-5,TGTGCTAGTACCACATGGGGAGAAGAGACCCAGTACTTC,CASTTWGEETQYF
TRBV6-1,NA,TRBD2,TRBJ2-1,TGTGCCAGCAGTTTGGGGACTAGGGGGAGGGGAGAGCAGTTCTTC,CASSLGTRGRGEQFF
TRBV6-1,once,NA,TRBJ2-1,TGTGCCAGCACCTCAGTAGAGGGTTCGTACAATGAGCAGTTCTTC,CASTSVEGSYNEQFF
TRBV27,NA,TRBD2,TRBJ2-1,TGTGCCAGCAACAAACAGCGGGAAAGGTCTAGCTCCTACAATGAGCAGTTCTTC,CASNKQRERSSSYNEQFF
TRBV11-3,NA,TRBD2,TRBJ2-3,TGTGCCAGCAGCTTAGAGCGGGGGGCAGGGGATACGCAGTATTTT,CASSLERGAGDTQYF
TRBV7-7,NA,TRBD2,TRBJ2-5,TGTGCCAGCAGCTTCCTCGGTAGCGGGGGGGCGGAGACCCAGTACTTC,CASSFLGSGGAETQYF
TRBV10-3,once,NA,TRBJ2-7,TGTGCCATCAGTGGACGCGGAGTGAGCTCCTACGAGCAGTACTTC,CAISGRGVSSYEQYF
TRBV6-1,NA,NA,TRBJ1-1,TGTGCCAGCAGTGAAGGGGTCAGGGGCTCTGAAGCTTTCTTT,CASSEGVRGSEAFF
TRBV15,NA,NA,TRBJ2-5,TGTGCCACCAGCAGCGGGATGGAACGCAGGGAGACCCAGTACTTC,CATSSGMERRETQYF
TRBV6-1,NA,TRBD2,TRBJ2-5,TGTGCCAGCAGTGATGTAGCGGGGCAAGAGACCCAGTACTTC,CASSDVAGQETQYF
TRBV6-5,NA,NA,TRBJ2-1,TGTGCCAGCAGTTACGGGGCCGATGAGCAGTTCTTC,CASSYGADEQFF
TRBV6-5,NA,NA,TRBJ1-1,TGTGCCAGCGACAGTAACACTGAAGCTTTCTTT,CASDSNTEAFF
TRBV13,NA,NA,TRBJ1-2,TGTGCCAGCAGCCCCCGGGATTTATCCTGGGAGGGCTACACCTTC,CASSPRDLSWEGYTF
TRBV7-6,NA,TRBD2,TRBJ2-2,TGTGCCAGCAGCCCGGGACTAGCGGGGGGGCCCCCCGGGGAGCTGTTTTTT,CASSPGLAGGPPGELFF
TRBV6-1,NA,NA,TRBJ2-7,TGTGCCAGCAGTGAACCGCCGGACATCACCAATACCTACTACGAGCAGTACTTC,CASSEPPDITNTYYEQYF
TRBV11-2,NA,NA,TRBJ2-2,TGTGCCAGCAGCTTAGGGAGCACCGGGGAGCTGTTTTTT,CASSLGSTGELFF
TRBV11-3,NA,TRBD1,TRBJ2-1,TGTGCCAGCAGCCCGACAGGGATCGGTCCCAATGAGCAGTTCTTC,CASSPTGIGPNEQFF
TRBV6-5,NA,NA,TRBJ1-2,TGTGCCAGCAGTTACTCCGAGGGGGACTATGGCTACACCTTC,CASSYSEGDYGYTF
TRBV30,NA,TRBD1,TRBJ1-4,TGTGCCTGGAGTGTAGGGACAGATAATGAAAAACTGTTTTTT,CAWSVGTDNEKLFF
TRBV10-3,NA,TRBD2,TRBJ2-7,TGTGCCATCAGCAAGCGGGAGCAGGGGATTACCTACGAGCAGTACTTC,CAISKREQGITYEQYF
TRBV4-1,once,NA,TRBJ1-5,TGCGCCAGCAGCCAAGTACACAATAGCAATCAGCCCCAGCATTTT,CASSQVHNSNQPQHF
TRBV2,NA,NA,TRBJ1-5,TGTGCCAGCATTGGGGGACTGAATAGCAATCAGCCCCAGCATTTT,CASIGGLNSNQPQHF
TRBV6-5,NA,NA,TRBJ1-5,TGTGCCAGCAGTTACTCGAGGGTTGGCAATCAGCCCCAGCATTTT,CASSYSRVGNQPQHF
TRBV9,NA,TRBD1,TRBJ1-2,TGTGCCAGCAGCGCCTCGAAGACGGGACAGCGGTCGGCGTTGGGCTACACCTTC,CASSASKTGQRSALGYTF
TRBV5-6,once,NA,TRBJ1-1,TGTGCCAGCAGCACCCCGCGGGAGGTGAACACTGAAGCTTTCTTT,CASSTPREVNTEAFF
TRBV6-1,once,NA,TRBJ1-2,TGTGCCAGCAGTGAATATCTGGGAGCGAGCTATGGCTACACCTTC,CASSEYLGASYGYTF
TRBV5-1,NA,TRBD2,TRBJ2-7,TGCGCCAGCAGCTTGGTAGCGGGGGAAGCCTACGAGCAGTACTTC,CASSLVAGEAYEQYF
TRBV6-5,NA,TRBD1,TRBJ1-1,TGTGCCAGCAGGGGACAGGGTTTGGGTCCTAAGGCTTTCTTT,CASRGQGLGPKAFF
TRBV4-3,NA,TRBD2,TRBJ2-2,TGCGCCAGCAGCTCCCTACTAGCGGGGGCGGGCGGGGAGCTGTTTTTT,CASSSLLAGAGGELFF
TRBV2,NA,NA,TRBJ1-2,TGTGCCAGCAGTGACGGTGGCCATTCGCTGGAGGAATATCTGGGTGGCTACACCTTC,CASSDGGHSLEEYLGGYTF
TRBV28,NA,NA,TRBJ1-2,TGTGCCAGCAGTCGACAGTTGAGCTACACCTTC,CASSRQLSYTF
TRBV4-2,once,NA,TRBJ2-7,TGTGCCAGCAGCCAGGATGCAGGGGAGGGCGGCTACGAGCAGTACTTC,CASSQDAGEGGYEQYF
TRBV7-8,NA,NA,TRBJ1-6,TGTGCCAGCAGCTTAGAGGGGGACATCCCCCACCCAGCCCTCCACTTT,CASSLEGDIPHPALHF
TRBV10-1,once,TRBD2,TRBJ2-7,TGCGCCAGCAGTGAGTCCGGGAGAAGGACTAGCGGGAGGCACGAGCAGTACTTC,CASSESGRRTSGRHEQYF
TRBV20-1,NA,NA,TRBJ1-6,TGCAGTGCTAGGGCCCAAGGAGCCCTCCACTTT,CSARAQGALHF
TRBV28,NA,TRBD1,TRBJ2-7,TGTGCCAGCAGCCCCTACGGGACAGGCTACGAGCAGTACTTC,CASSPYGTGYEQYF
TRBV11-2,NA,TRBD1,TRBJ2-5,TGTGCCAGCAGCTTAGCCGGACAGGGGCTTGGGGAAGAGACCCAGTACTTC,CASSLAGQGLGEETQYF
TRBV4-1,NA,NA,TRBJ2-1,TGCGCCAGCAGCCAAGGGCAGGGCCCCTACAATGAGCAGTTCTTC,CASSQGQGPYNEQFF
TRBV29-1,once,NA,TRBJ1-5,TGCAGCGTTGAAGTCCTGGGAGGGGGAAGTTATCAGCCCCAGCATTTT,CSVEVLGGGSYQPQHF
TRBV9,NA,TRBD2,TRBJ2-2,TGTGCCAGCCAGCGGGGGGGGAACACCGGGGAGCTGTTTTTT,CASQRGGNTGELFF
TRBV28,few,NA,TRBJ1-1,TGTGCCAGCAGTCGCGATCTTTTGAACACTGAAGCTTTCTTT,CASSRDLLNTEAFF
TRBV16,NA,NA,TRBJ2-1,TGTGCCAGCAGCCCGACGTGGAAGGAGGGCAATGAGCAGTTCTTC,CASSPTWKEGNEQFF